These 23 T cell receptor beta chains were all obtained from the same sample, sequenced in a study of blood T cell repertoires in COVID-19. The repertoire was sequenced with immunoSEQ multiplex PCR; TCRdb's copy has only in-frame clones and lacks some. Among 130,000 or so clones listed, under 90% were seen once. The source material was peripheral blood. These receptors came from a woman in her 70s with acute or convalescent COVID-19.

The chain uses TRBV11-2 and TRBJ1-1; D not certain. The CDR3 consists of 13 residues. V lost 3 bases and J 0 bases, leaving 5 bases between the germline ends. Per the germline V gene, CDR1 is SGHAT and CDR2 is FQNNGV. The CDR3 sequence is CASSFEVNTEAFF. The CDR3 DNA follows: TGTGCCAGCAGCTTCGAGGTGAACACTGAAGCTTTCTTT.

The chain combines TRBV7-9 with TRBJ2-5, with 9 bases fitting TRBD1. The CDR3 extends over 14 amino acids. V lost 5 bases and J lost 2; bases outside the gene matches: 3. In germline, CDR1 is SEHNR, CDR2 FQNEAQ (reference sequence). The CDR3 region is CASSPGTGQETQYF. The CDR3 coding sequence is TGTGCCAGCAGCCCGGGGACAGGGCAAGAGACCCAGTACTTC.

CDR3 coding DNA: TGTGCCAGCAGAGGGGGAGGGTCTTCACCCCTCCACTTT. This sequence encodes CASRGGGSSPLHF. The chain is built from TRBV6-5 and TRBJ1-6, with D possibly being TRBD1 (6 bases). The CDR3 length is 13 residues. V lost 6 bases to trimming and J lost 9 bases, with 12 bases between them. CDR1 and CDR2 from the germline V gene are MNHEY and SVGAGI.

The chain joins TRBV9 to TRBJ1-4; a possible D gene is TRBD1 (5 bases). Germline V gene lookup returns CDR1 SGDLS and CDR2 YYNGEE. V was clipped by 4 bases and J by 3 bases, with 16 bases between them. The CDR3 consists of 16 residues. CDR3 in DNA: TGTGCCAGCAGCCCTGGGGGAGGGTCGGCTAATGAAAAACTGTTTTTT. Translation: CASSPGGGSANEKLFF. The entire variable domain, with the rest obtained from reference TRBV9 and TRBJ1-4, is as follows: DSGVTQTPKHLITATGQRVTLRCSPRSGDLSVYWYQQSLDQGLQFLIQYYNGEERAKGNILERFSAQQFPDLHSELNLSSLELGDSALYFCASSPGGGSANEKLFFGSGTQLSVL.

The chain links TRBV18 to TRBJ1-1; tentative D call: TRBD1 (5 bases). V dropped 6 bases and J dropped 4 bases, with 12 bases sitting between them. Germline V CDR1 and CDR2: KGHSH, LQKENI. The CDR3 runs to 13 residues. The CDR3 protein is CASSQGRGTEAFF. The DNA of the CDR3 is TGTGCCAGCTCTCAGGGTCGCGGCACTGAAGCTTTCTTT.

This rearrangement joins TRBV7-2 to TRBJ1-5; possible D gene TRBD1, 6 bases. V dropped 5 bases and J dropped 4 bases, with 9 bases sitting between them. The CDR3 loop spans 13 amino acids. Germline CDR1 SGHTA, CDR2 FQGNSA. DNA of the CDR3: TGTGCCAGCAGCCGGGACATTAATCAGCCCCAGCATTTT. Protein: CASSRDINQPQHF. Full variable domain (rest looked up from reference TRBV7-2 and TRBJ1-5): GAGVSQSPSNKVTEKGKDVELRCDPISGHTALYWYRQSLGQGLEFLIYFQGNSAPDKSGLPSDRFSAERTGGSVSTLTIQRTQQEDSAVYLCASSRDINQPQHFGDGTRLSIL.

V gene TRBV14 combines with J gene TRBJ2-5, with D hard to call. The CDR3 contains 10 residues. Trimming cost V 1 base and J 9 bases, with 3 bases left between them. The germline CDR1 and CDR2 sequences are SGHDN and FVKESK. The DNA for the CDR3 is TGTGCCAGCAGCCAAGCGTCCCAGTACTTC. Its protein is CASSQASQYF.

J is TRBJ1-6 and V is TRBV16; D is uncertain. With 4 bases removed from V and 0 bases from J, the gap between germline ends came to 10 bases. Germline CDR1 and CDR2: KGHSY and FQNENV. This CDR3 is 16 amino acids long. The CDR3 loop reads CASSREGSSYNSPLHF. DNA for the CDR3: TGTGCCAGCAGCCGCGAGGGAAGCTCCTATAATTCACCCCTCCACTTT. Full variable domain (outside the CDR3, taken from reference TRBV16 and TRBJ1-6): GEEVAQTPKHLVRGEGQKAKLYCAPIKGHSYVFWYQQVLKNEFKFLISFQNENVFDETGMPKERFSAKCLPNSPCSLEIQATKLEDSAVYFCASSREGSSYNSPLHFGNGTRLTVT.

This clone turned up a few times. The chain is built from TRBV11-2 and TRBJ1-2; TRBD1 might be the D (6 bases). CDR1 and CDR2 (germline): SGHAT, FQNNGV. The CDR3 has 14 residues. The V end was cut by 1 base, the J end by 3 bases, with 9 bases between. CDR3: CASSLVRGHYGYTF. In DNA, the CDR3 is TGTGCCAGCAGCTTAGTCAGGGGTCACTATGGCTACACCTTC.

The chain combines TRBV9 with TRBJ1-6; D is undetermined. Between the trimmed V and J ends, which lost 4 bases and 3 bases, there was a span of 5 bases. The CDR3 has 13 amino acids. The germline V gene has CDR1 SGDLS and CDR2 YYNGEE. The CDR3, as DNA: TGTGCCAGCAGCCGAGACTATAATTCACCCCTCCACTTT. Translation gives CASSRDYNSPLHF.

The chain combines TRBV9 with TRBJ2-3; 8 bases match TRBD2. V lost 4 bases and J lost 2; bases outside the gene matches: 9. Germline V CDR1 and CDR2: SGDLS, YYNGEE. The CDR3 totals 16 residues. The CDR3 region has the DNA TGTGCCAGCAGCTCCCGTTTAGCGGGGCCCACAGATACGCAGTATTTT. It specifies CASSSRLAGPTDTQYF.

The chain joins TRBV3-1 (or the pseudogene TRBV3-2) to TRBJ2-1; the D is unclear. Trimming cost V 1 base and J 7 bases, with 14 bases left between them. CDR1 and CDR2 (germline): LGHDT, YNNKEL (reference sequence). The CDR3 sequence is 15 residues long. CDR3 protein: CASSQAPGGQNEQFF. CDR3 in DNA: TGTGCCAGCAGCCAAGCCCCTGGCGGCCAAAATGAGCAGTTCTTC.

The CDR3, as DNA: TGTGCCAGCAGGGAGGGACAGGGGGCAACGATCTATGGCTACACCTTC. Translating it yields CASREGQGATIYGYTF. J is TRBJ1-2 and V is TRBV4-2, with 12 bases aligning to TRBD1. The CDR3 consists of 16 residues. CDR1 is LGHNA and CDR2 is YNFKEQ in the germline V gene. V dropped 6 bases and J dropped 4; count of bases not matched to a gene: 9.

The chain is built from TRBV30 and TRBJ2-1; 16 bases match TRBD2. The CDR3 spans 17 residues. V shed 4 bases, J shed 10 bases, and the junction held 13 bases outside the gene matches. Germline V gene lookup returns CDR1 GTSNPN and CDR2 SVGIG (reference sequence). This CDR3 is CAWTKAGTSGGEGEQFF. The CDR3 DNA reads TGTGCCTGGACCAAAGCGGGGACTAGCGGGGGGGAAGGAGAGCAGTTCTTC.

The chain is built from TRBV7-2 and TRBJ2-1, with 8 bases that match TRBD2. Per germline, CDR1 SGHTA and CDR2 FQGNSA. CDR3 length: 15 residues. Unmatched junction bases numbered 9, after V lost 5 bases and J lost 6 bases. CDR3 region: CASSNGGLVSNEQFF. The CDR3, as DNA: TGTGCCAGCAGCAACGGGGGACTAGTCTCCAATGAGCAGTTCTTC.

V and J are TRBV3-1 (or the pseudogene TRBV3-2) and TRBJ2-5, with 11 bases that match TRBD2. CDR3 length: 19 amino acids. Germline values: CDR1 LGHDT, CDR2 YNNKEL (reference sequence). V lost 1 base to trimming and J lost 6 bases; unmatched junction nucleotides: 16. CDR3 amino acids: CASSQGPPGSGGALKTQYF. Written as DNA, the CDR3 is TGTGCCAGCAGCCAAGGACCTCCGGGTAGCGGGGGGGCCCTGAAGACCCAGTACTTC.

This chain uses TRBV9 with TRBJ1-6, with D unclear. CDR1 is SGDLS, CDR2 YYNGEE, per germline. The CDR3 runs to 15 residues. V lost 0 bases and J lost 11, with 15 bases in between. CDR3 amino acids: CASSVGIGGDTPLHF. The CDR3, as DNA: TGTGCCAGCAGCGTAGGCATTGGAGGTGATACACCCCTCCACTTT.

Only one count was recorded for this clone. The chain links TRBV12-5 to TRBJ1-4; 8 nucleotides match TRBD1. The CDR3 contains 16 residues. The germline V gene encodes CDR1 LGHNT and CDR2 FRNRAP. Trimming removed 0 bases from V and 10 bases from J; junction bases left unmatched: 10. The CDR3 loop is CASGLVRGLTGGKLFF. The CDR3 nucleotides read TGTGCTAGTGGTTTGGTACGGGGGCTAACAGGGGGAAAACTGTTTTTT. The full variable domain, its missing parts supplied by reference TRBV12-5 and TRBJ1-4, is DARVTQTPRHKVTEMGQEVTMRCQPILGHNTVFWYRQTMMQGLELLAYFRNRAPLDDSGMPKDRFSAEMPDATLATLKIQPSEPRDSAVYFCASGLVRGLTGGKLFFGSGTQLSVL.

The chain couples TRBV4-2 to TRBJ2-1; 10 positions agree with TRBD2. V lost 2 bases to trimming and J lost 6 bases; unmatched junction nucleotides: 4. Germline CDR1 LGHNA, CDR2 YNFKEQ. CDR3 size: 15 residues. The CDR3 loop is CASSQSGGASNEQFF. CDR3 in DNA: TGTGCCAGCAGCCAAAGCGGGGGGGCCTCCAATGAGCAGTTCTTC.

This clone was recorded only once. This specimen includes other DNA sequences encoding the same CDR3. The rearrangement joins TRBV19 to TRBJ1-1; tentative D call: TRBD1 (5 bases). Germline CDR1 LNHDA, CDR2 SQIVND (reference sequence). This CDR3 is built from 14 residues. Trimming removed 3 bases at V and 4 bases at J, with 12 bases between. CDR3 sequence: CASSIVRGGTEAFF. Written as DNA, the CDR3 is TGTGCCAGTAGTATCGTCCGGGGGGGCACTGAAGCTTTCTTT.

The V gene is TRBV30, the J gene TRBJ1-2, with D perhaps matching TRBD1 (6 bases). The CDR3 extends over 14 amino acids. Between the trimmed V and J ends, which lost 0 bases and 6 bases, there was a span of 14 bases. CDR1 is GTSNPN, CDR2 SVGIG, per germline (reference sequence). CDR3 sequence reads: CAWSVGWQGNGYTF. In DNA, the CDR3 is TGTGCCTGGAGTGTAGGGTGGCAGGGGAATGGCTACACCTTC.

The chain employs TRBV7-8 and TRBJ2-1; TRBD2 might be the D (6 bases). Trimming pared 5 bases from V and 2 bases from J, leaving 10 bases between. This CDR3 has 14 residues. CDR1 and CDR2 from the germline V gene are SGHVS and FQNEAQ. The CDR3 loop reads CASSEDYTYNEQFF. CDR3 bases: TGTGCCAGCAGCGAGGACTACACCTACAATGAGCAGTTCTTC. The full variable domain, in which reference TRBV7-8 and TRBJ2-1 provide the parts outside the CDR3, is GAGVSQSPRYKVAKRGQDVALRCDPISGHVSLFWYQQALGQGPEFLTYFQNEAQLDKSGLPSDRFFAERPEGSVSTLKIQRTQQEDSAVYLCASSEDYTYNEQFFGPGTRLTVL.

This chain uses TRBV5-6 with TRBJ2-3; 16 nucleotides match TRBD2. Germline CDR1 is SGHDT and CDR2 is YYEEEE. J was trimmed by 7 bases and V by 4 bases; bases with no gene match: 9. This CDR3 is 17 amino acids long. The CDR3 coding sequence is TGTGCCAGCAGCCCAGGGACTAGCGGGGGGGCCAGGAATACGCAGTATTTT. This sequence encodes CASSPGTSGGARNTQYF.